The 16 T cell receptor beta chains reported below all come from one sample, sequenced in a study of T-cell reconstitution after alpha-beta-depleted transplantation in children. Preparation of the TCRbeta library involved a method that used unique molecular identifiers. TCRdb fed the PCR reads into MiXCR, producing one record per CDR3 protein. This sample has more than 200,000 distinct CDR3 sequences, with more than 20% found just once. Sequencing was performed on PBMCs, mostly from graft donor cells, taken 360 days after TCRalphabeta/CD19-depleted stem cell transplant. The receptors derive from a female patient younger than 10 who had a stem cell transplant for congenital amegakaryocytic thrombocytopenia, so the T cells may come from the graft donor.

The V call is TRBV27, the J call TRBJ2-7, with TRBD1 as a possible D gene (6 bases). V lost 3 bases, J lost 3 bases, and 9 bases lay in between. CDR3 length: 13 amino acids. Germline lookup yields CDR1 MNHEY and CDR2 SMNVEV (reference sequence). The CDR3 nucleotides are TGTGCCAGCAGTTTCACCAGGGGCTACGAGCAGTACTTC. It yields the protein CASSFTRGYEQYF.

The sample holds a few counts of this clonotype. The chain carries TRBV5-1 and TRBJ2-2; D may be TRBD1 (6 bases). This CDR3 region has 17 residues. V shed 1 base and J shed 4 bases, with 17 bases lying between them. CDR1 is SGHRS and CDR2 is YFSETQ in the germline V gene. The CDR3 region has the DNA TGCGCCAGCAGCTTGTCCTCTGCTGGACAGAGCACCGGGGAGCTGTTTTTT. Its protein is CASSLSSAGQSTGELFF.

The chain couples TRBV7-9 to TRBJ2-5, with 8 bases fitting TRBD2. CDR3 size: 17 residues. V was pared by 5 bases and J by 5 bases, with 16 bases of the junction left unmatched. The germline gives CDR1 SEHNR, CDR2 FQNEAQ (reference sequence). The DNA for the CDR3 is TGTGCCAGCAGCCTTTTATGGGAACTAGCGGCGGGGGAGACCCAGTACTTC. Protein product: CASSLLWELAAGETQYF.

This clonotype was detected ten times or more. The rearrangement uses TRBV4-1 and TRBJ2-3, with D uncertain. The length of the CDR3 is 15 residues. Trimming stripped 3 bases from V and 0 bases from J, with 10 bases between. Germline values: CDR1 MGHRA, CDR2 YSYEKL. The CDR3 sequence is CASSQLEESTDTQYF. The DNA for the CDR3 is TGCGCCAGCAGCCAGCTAGAGGAGAGCACAGATACGCAGTATTTT.

This clonotype was seen a handful of times. The chain joins TRBV12-3 or TRBV12-4 to TRBJ2-3; 10 positions match TRBD2. Trimming cost V 7 bases and J 4 bases; bases outside gene matches: 5. The CDR3 spans 14 residues. The CDR3 region has the DNA TGTGCCAGCAAACAGGGACTAGCGCCAGATACGCAGTATTTT. Its protein is CASKQGLAPDTQYF.

The V call is TRBV30, the J call TRBJ2-3; 11 bases match TRBD2. J lost 1 base, V lost 3 bases, and 0 bases had no gene match. Germline V gene lookup returns CDR1 GTSNPN and CDR2 SVGIG (reference sequence). The length of the CDR3 is 14 residues. In DNA, the CDR3 is TGTGCCTGGAGACTAGCGGGGGGCACAGATACGCAGTATTTT. Protein: CAWRLAGGTDTQYF. The variable domain in full, completed from reference TRBV30 and TRBJ2-3, reads SQTIHQWPATLVQPVGSPLSLECTVEGTSNPNLYWYRQAAGRGLQLLFYSVGIGQISSEVPQNLSASRPQDRQFILSSKKLLLSDSGFYLCAWRLAGGTDTQYFGPGTRLTVL.

This clonotype has only a few counts. V and J are TRBV3-1 and TRBJ2-5; 13 bases map to TRBD2. From germline, CDR1 is LGHDT and CDR2 YNNKEL (reference sequence). V shed 5 bases, J shed 4 bases, and the junction held 10 bases outside the gene matches. The CDR3 is 17 amino acids. For the CDR3, the DNA is TGTGCCAGCAGCGACGGACTAGCGGGAGCTCTCGGAGAGACCCAGTACTTC. The encoded protein is CASSDGLAGALGETQYF.

This clonotype was found a few times. The chain recombines TRBV30 with TRBJ1-6, with D possibly matching TRBD1 (6 bases). The ends were cut back, 3 bases at V and 10 bases at J, with 16 bases in the middle. CDR1 and CDR2 from the germline V gene are GTSNPN and SVGIG (reference sequence). This CDR3 is built from 14 residues. The CDR3 bases are TGTGCCTGGAGCGGGGCCAGGGGAGGGTCACCCCTCCACTTT. It translates to CAWSGARGGSPLHF.

This clonotype was detected once. The chain joins TRBV20-1 to TRBJ2-7; perhaps TRBD1 as D (5 bases). This CDR3 spans 16 amino acids. Looked up from germline, CDR1 is DFQATT and CDR2 is SNEGSKA (reference sequence). V lost 3 bases to trimming and J lost 2 bases, with 20 bases between them. Here the CDR3 reads CSARGSGHVMAYEQYF. The DNA for the CDR3 is TGCAGTGCTAGGGGGTCAGGGCACGTCATGGCCTACGAGCAGTACTTC.

This clonotype was seen a handful of times. This sequence joins TRBV12-3 or TRBV12-4 and TRBJ2-1; TRBD1 matches 9 bases. The CDR3 is 16 amino acids. V shed 5 bases and J 7 bases; nucleotides not matched to a gene: 12. The CDR3 here is CASSHPLQGAGNEQFF. The CDR3 DNA sequence: TGTGCCAGCAGTCACCCTCTACAGGGGGCAGGGAATGAGCAGTTCTTC.

This clonotype was observed a handful of times. CDR3 region: CASSLWGHTQYF. CDR3 nucleotide sequence: TGTGCCAGCAGTTTGTGGGGACATACGCAGTATTTT. The V gene is TRBV28, the J gene TRBJ2-3; D could derive from TRBD1 or TRBD2 (5 bases each). Trimming removed 3 bases at V and 7 bases at J, with 8 bases between. Per germline, CDR1 MDHEN and CDR2 SYDVKM. The CDR3 length is 12 residues.

This clonotype appeared a few times. The chain joins TRBV9 to TRBJ1-1; unclear D gene. Per the germline V gene, CDR1 is SGDLS and CDR2 is YYNGEE. V was cut by 3 bases and J by 2 bases, with 11 bases left in between. The CDR3 runs to 14 residues. CDR3 nucleotide sequence: TGTGCCAGCAGCGGTGGCGCAGCCAACACTGAAGCTTTCTTT. Translated, it gives CASSGGAANTEAFF. The full variable domain, its missing parts supplied by reference TRBV9 and TRBJ1-1, is DSGVTQTPKHLITATGQRVTLRCSPRSGDLSVYWYQQSLDQGLQFLIQYYNGEERAKGNILERFSAQQFPDLHSELNLSSLELGDSALYFCASSGGAANTEAFFGQGTRLTVV.

There are a few counts of this clonotype. This chain uses TRBV25-1 with TRBJ2-7; D perhaps matches TRBD2 (5 bases). The CDR3 has 15 amino acids. Trimming removed 1 base from V and 2 bases from J, with 12 bases in between. Germline CDR1 MGHDK, CDR2 SYGVNS. This chain's CDR3 is CASSESRRGTYEQYF. The CDR3 coding sequence is TGTGCCAGCAGTGAATCTCGGAGAGGGACCTACGAGCAGTACTTC.

The V gene is TRBV29-1, the J gene TRBJ1-2, with 12 bases aligning to TRBD1. The CDR3 covers 13 residues. The trim removed 4 bases at V and 10 bases at J, leaving 7 bases unmatched. Per the germline V gene, CDR1 is SQVTM and CDR2 is ANQGSEA. The DNA for the CDR3 is TGCAGCGTTGGGTCGGGACAGGGGGCGGACTACACCTTC. Translated: CSVGSGQGADYTF.

The genes are TRBV14 and TRBJ2-1; D tentatively reads TRBD1 or TRBD2 (5 bases each). Germline CDR1 reads SGHDN; CDR2 reads FVKESK. This CDR3 spans 13 amino acids. Trimming shortened V by 5 bases and J by 9 bases, and 14 bases separated the two germline ends. CDR3 region: CASSAGWGGEQFF. The CDR3 region has the DNA TGTGCCAGCAGCGCGGGTTGGGGCGGTGAGCAGTTCTTC.

The chain carries TRBV18 and TRBJ2-7; possible D gene TRBD2, 7 bases. Germline CDR1 reads KGHSH; CDR2 reads LQKENI. With 2 bases removed from V and 7 bases from J, the gap between germline ends came to 15 bases. This CDR3 is built from 14 residues. CDR3 loop: CASSPGGAFGEQYF. CDR3 bases: TGTGCCAGCTCACCAGGGGGGGCGTTCGGGGAGCAGTACTTC.